This is a list of T cell receptor beta chains from one sample in a study of T cells in Graves' hyperthyroidism and ophthalmopathy. Using its own MiXCR run on the multiplex PCR reads, TCRdb lists one record per CDR3 protein. The table has almost 600,000 distinct CDR3 sequences, around 42% seen once. Sequenced sample: peripheral blood or thyroid tissue (not recorded which). These receptors all stem from a woman under 30 with Graves' hyperthyroidism. Both conserved end residues are part of each CDR3. The D gene is left open where the match is weak. Rows give clone size only sometimes, using once, few, many, or a class for an expanded clone.

TRBV7-6,many,TRBJ2-1,NA,TGTGCCAGCAGCAAAACCGCCCGCGGGTCCCACAATGAGCAGTTCTTC,CASSKTARGSHNEQFF
TRBV29-1,NA,TRBJ1-2,NA,TGCAGCGGGACGGCGGACCGCAGTGACTACACCTTC,CSGTADRSDYTF
TRBV6-5,many,TRBJ1-4,NA,TGTGCCAGCAGGCCCTCCTTCGCAACTAATGAAAAACTGTTTTTT,CASRPSFATNEKLFF
TRBV11-3,many,TRBJ1-2,TRBD1,TGTGCCAGCAGCCGACAGGGAATAAATGGCTACACCTTC,CASSRQGINGYTF
TRBV12-3/TRBV12-4,NA,TRBJ2-5,NA,TGTGCCAGCAGTCGGAACAGCCCATGGGAGACCCAGTACTTC,CASSRNSPWETQYF
TRBV20-1,many,TRBJ1-2,NA,TGCAGTGCTAGAGAGAGAGGGGGACGGAGTCGAAACTATGGCTACACCTTC,CSARERGGRSRNYGYTF
TRBV2,many,TRBJ1-3,NA,TGTGCCAGCAGTGAAACGCCAGGGACGCTCTACACCATATATTTT,CASSETPGTLYTIYF
TRBV2,NA,TRBJ2-3,NA,TGTGCCAGCTGCAGGGTGACAGATACGCAGTATTTT,CASCRVTDTQYF
TRBV5-1,NA,TRBJ2-1,TRBD2,TGCGCCAGCAGCGTATTACTAGCGGGAGACAATGAGCAGTTCTTC,CASSVLLAGDNEQFF
TRBV27,NA,TRBJ2-5,NA,TGTGCCAGCAGCCTAATCCGGGACAACCAAGAGACCCAGTACTTC,CASSLIRDNQETQYF
TRBV11-2,many,TRBJ1-2,TRBD1,TGTGCCAGCAGCTTAGAGCCCCAGGGGGCGATCTATGGCTACACCTTC,CASSLEPQGAIYGYTF
TRBV5-8,few,TRBJ2-2,TRBD1,TGTGCCAGCAGCAAAAACACAGGGGGCGCGGCGACCGGGGAGCTGTTTTTT,CASSKNTGGAATGELFF
TRBV12-5,many,TRBJ1-3,NA,TGTGCTAGTGGTTCGGGCTCTGGAAACACCATATATTTT,CASGSGSGNTIYF
TRBV3-1,many,TRBJ1-2,NA,TGTGCCAGCAGCCAAGACGGGCAGTCTGGCTACACCTTC,CASSQDGQSGYTF
TRBV20-1,many,TRBJ1-5,NA,TGCAGTGCTGAGGGGGGGGTTGCTCAGCCCCAGCATTTT,CSAEGGVAQPQHF
TRBV5-1,NA,TRBJ1-2,TRBD1,TGTGCCAGCAGCAGTACGGGACAGGGTTATTCGCATGGCTACACCTTC,CASSSTGQGYSHGYTF
TRBV12-3/TRBV12-4,many,TRBJ1-1,NA,TGTGCCAGCAGTCTCGCCGGGACCGCGAGGGCTGAAGCTTTCTTT,CASSLAGTARAEAFF
TRBV15,NA,TRBJ2-7,TRBD1,TGTGCCACCAGCAGAACCAGGGGGAGCTCCTACGAGCAGTACTTC,CATSRTRGSSYEQYF
TRBV3-1,many,TRBJ2-7,TRBD2,TGTGCCAGCAGCCTACTAGCGGGAGACGGTCCGTACTTC,CASSLLAGDGPYF
TRBV29-1,NA,TRBJ1-2,TRBD1,TGCAGCGTTGTCAGAGAGACAGGGTGGGGCGGCTACACCTTC,CSVVRETGWGGYTF
TRBV12-3/TRBV12-4,many,TRBJ2-7,NA,TGTGCCAGCAGTTTCGGGCCAGGTTCGATCGAGCAGTACTTC,CASSFGPGSIEQYF
TRBV7-3,NA,TRBJ2-3,NA,TGTGCCAGCAGCTTGATTTCAAGCGAAGATACGCAGTATTTT,CASSLISSEDTQYF
TRBV18,many,TRBJ1-2,TRBD1,TGTGCCAGCTCCCCGGGACAGCCCGCTTATGGCTACACCTTC,CASSPGQPAYGYTF
TRBV7-2,NA,TRBJ2-3,NA,TGTGCCAGCAGCTTAATTAGCGAGCAAGATACGCAGTATTTT,CASSLISEQDTQYF
TRBV13,many,TRBJ2-2,NA,TGTGCCAGCAGCTCGGAGTTCACCGGGGAGCTGTTTTTT,CASSSEFTGELFF
TRBV5-4,many,TRBJ1-2,NA,TGTGCCAGCAGCTTGGGTTTGGAGTATGGCTACACCTTC,CASSLGLEYGYTF
TRBV25-1,NA,TRBJ1-2,NA,TGTGCCAGCAGTGCTGACGGGACACCGGCTAACTATGGCTACACCTTC,CASSADGTPANYGYTF
TRBV7-3,NA,TRBJ2-2,NA,TGTGCCAGCAGTTCCATCCTGAACACCGGGGAGCTGTTTTTT,CASSSILNTGELFF
TRBV20-1,NA,TRBJ1-5,NA,TGCAGTGCTAGAGATTACAGGAAATATAGCAATCAGCCCCAGCATTTT,CSARDYRKYSNQPQHF
TRBV6-5,many,TRBJ2-5,NA,TGTGCCAGCAGTGTACTTGTGGGGGAGACCCAGTACTTC,CASSVLVGETQYF
TRBV4-2,many,TRBJ1-6,NA,TGTGCCAGCAGCCAAGATAATGTGGGACAACTAACGTCACCCCTCCACTTT,CASSQDNVGQLTSPLHF
TRBV10-2,many,TRBJ2-6,NA,TGCGCCAGCAGTGAGGGGGCGGTAGCCTCTGGGGCCAACGTCCTGACTTTC,CASSEGAVASGANVLTF
TRBV27,few,TRBJ2-1,TRBD1,TGTGCCAGCAGTATGGGACAGGGCCCACTCAATGAGCAGTTCTTC,CASSMGQGPLNEQFF
TRBV20-1,NA,TRBJ2-7,NA,TGCAGTGCTAGGGGCGAAGGAGACAGCTACGAGCAGTACTTC,CSARGEGDSYEQYF
TRBV6-6,many,TRBJ2-7,NA,TGTGCCAGCACCAAGACTAGTGGGACGTTCGAGCAGTACTTC,CASTKTSGTFEQYF
TRBV27,NA,TRBJ1-4,NA,TGTGCCAGCAGTTTATTGGGCAACCCCCCGGAAAAACTGTTTTTT,CASSLLGNPPEKLFF
TRBV2,many,TRBJ2-5,TRBD2,TGTGCCAGCAGTCGACTAGCGGGAGAGACCCAGTACTTC,CASSRLAGETQYF
TRBV7-2,many,TRBJ2-5,NA,TGTGCCAGCAGCGCCACAGGACAGCAAGAGACCCAGTACTTC,CASSATGQQETQYF
TRBV7-8,NA,TRBJ1-2,NA,TGTGCCAGCGGCCAAGAAGGCCAGAAACTCTATGGCTACACCTTC,CASGQEGQKLYGYTF
TRBV7-9,NA,TRBJ1-1,NA,TGTGCCAGCAGTCCCCCCGGGACGTCGAGGGCTGAAGCTTTCTTT,CASSPPGTSRAEAFF
TRBV20-1,many,TRBJ1-2,NA,TGCAGTGCTCAGGACGGGCTCGCCTATGGCTACACCTTC,CSAQDGLAYGYTF
TRBV15,NA,TRBJ1-2,NA,TGTGCCACCAGCAGAGAGGGGACTGGGTACACCTTC,CATSREGTGYTF
TRBV7-6,NA,TRBJ2-5,NA,TGTGCCTACAGGGTAGAGACCCAGTACTTC,CAYRVETQYF
TRBV7-6,NA,TRBJ2-7,NA,TGTGCCAGGGGAGGGGGCGATGCACGCTACGAGCAGTACTTC,CARGGGDARYEQYF
TRBV2,once,TRBJ2-1,NA,TGTGCCAGCAGTCCACCAAGGGGGGTCCCGGCTTACAATGAGCAGTTCTTC,CASSPPRGVPAYNEQFF
TRBV7-2,once,TRBJ2-2,NA,TGTGCCAGCAGCTTATCGGGACCCACCGGGGAGCTGTTTTTT,CASSLSGPTGELFF
TRBV12-3/TRBV12-4,NA,TRBJ1-1,TRBD1,TGTGCCAGCAGTTTCGGGGACAGGGTTAACACTGAAGCTTTCTTT,CASSFGDRVNTEAFF
TRBV7-2,many,TRBJ1-2,NA,TGTGCCAGCAGCTTACTAGGATGGGATGGCTACACCTTC,CASSLLGWDGYTF
TRBV12-3/TRBV12-4,once,TRBJ1-1,NA,TGTGCCAGCAGTTCTCCGGGAGGGTCTGAAGCTTTCTTT,CASSSPGGSEAFF
TRBV6-1,NA,TRBJ2-5,NA,TGTGCCAGCAGTGAAGAATCTAGGTCGAGGGAGACCCAGCACTTC,CASSEESRSRETQHF
TRBV6-6,many,TRBJ1-2,NA,TGTGCCAGCAGTTACTCGGGGACGTACAACTATGGCTACACCTTC,CASSYSGTYNYGYTF
TRBV4-1,many,TRBJ1-3,TRBD1,TGTGCCAGCAGCCAAGAAGACAGGGCAGGAAACACCATATATTTT,CASSQEDRAGNTIYF
TRBV7-8,many,TRBJ2-2,NA,TGTGCCAGCAGCTTAGGGGGGACGAACACCGGGGAGCTGTTTTTT,CASSLGGTNTGELFF
TRBV11-2,NA,TRBJ1-6,NA,TGTGCCAGCAGCTTAGACCTGGCGGATTCACCCCTCCACTTT,CASSLDLADSPLHF
TRBV7-9,many,TRBJ2-7,TRBD1,TGTGCCAGCAGCTTCGGGGGACAGGGAAATCCCTACGAGCAGTACTTC,CASSFGGQGNPYEQYF
TRBV29-1,NA,TRBJ1-1,NA,TGCAGCGCAGACCGTACAGGGACCACAAAAGCTTTCTTT,CSADRTGTTKAFF